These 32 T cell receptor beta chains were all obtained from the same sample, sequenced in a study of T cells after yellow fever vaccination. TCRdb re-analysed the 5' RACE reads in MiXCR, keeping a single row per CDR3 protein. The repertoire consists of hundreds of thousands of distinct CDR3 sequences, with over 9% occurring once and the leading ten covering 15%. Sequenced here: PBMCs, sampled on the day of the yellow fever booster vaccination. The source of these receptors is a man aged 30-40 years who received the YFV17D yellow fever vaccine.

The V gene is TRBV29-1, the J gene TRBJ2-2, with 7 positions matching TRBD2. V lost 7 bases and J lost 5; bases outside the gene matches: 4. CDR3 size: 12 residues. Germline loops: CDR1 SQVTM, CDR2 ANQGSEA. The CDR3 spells CSAREATGELFF. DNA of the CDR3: TGCAGCGCCCGGGAGGCAACCGGGGAGCTGTTTTTT.

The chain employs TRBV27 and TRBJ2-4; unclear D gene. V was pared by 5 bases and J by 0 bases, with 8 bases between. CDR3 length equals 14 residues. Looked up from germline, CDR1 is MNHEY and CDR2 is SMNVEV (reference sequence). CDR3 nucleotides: TGTGCCAGCAGTACCATCTTAGCCAAAAACATTCAGTACTTC. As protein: CASSTILAKNIQYF.

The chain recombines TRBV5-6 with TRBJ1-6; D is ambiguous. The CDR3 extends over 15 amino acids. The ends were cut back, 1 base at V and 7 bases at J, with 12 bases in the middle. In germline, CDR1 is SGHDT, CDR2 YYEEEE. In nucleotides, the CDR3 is TGTGCCAGCAGCTTGCGGCAGCTTGTGAATTCACCCCTCCACTTT. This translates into CASSLRQLVNSPLHF. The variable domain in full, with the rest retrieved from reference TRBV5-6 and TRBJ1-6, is DAGVTQSPTHLIKTRGQQVTLRCSPKSGHDTVSWYQQALGQGPQFIFQYYEEEERQRGNFPDRFSGHQFPNYSSELNVNALLLGDSALYLCASSLRQLVNSPLHFGNGTRLTVT.

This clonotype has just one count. The CDR3 loop is CASSLAGGRAPYEQYF. CDR3 sequence (DNA): TGTGCCAGCAGCTTGGCCGGCGGGAGGGCCCCCTACGAGCAGTACTTC. The J gene is TRBJ2-7, the V gene TRBV5-4, with TRBD2 matching over 9 bases. The CDR3 loop spans 16 amino acids. CDR1 and CDR2 (germline): SGHNT, YYREEE (reference sequence). Unmatched junction bases numbered 6, after V lost 0 bases and J lost 2 bases. Supplemented by reference TRBV5-4 and TRBJ2-7, the full variable domain reads ETGVTQSPTHLIKTRGQQVTLRCSSQSGHNTVSWYQQALGQGPQFIFQYYREEENGRGNFPPRFSGLQFPNYSSELNVNALELDDSALYLCASSLAGGRAPYEQYFGPGTRLTVT.

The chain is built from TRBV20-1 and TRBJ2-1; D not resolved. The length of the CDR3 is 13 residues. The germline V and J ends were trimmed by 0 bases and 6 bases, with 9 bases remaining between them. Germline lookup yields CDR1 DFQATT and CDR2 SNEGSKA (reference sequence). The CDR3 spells CSARDSHFNEQFF. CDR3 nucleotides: TGCAGTGCTAGAGATAGCCATTTCAATGAGCAGTTCTTC.

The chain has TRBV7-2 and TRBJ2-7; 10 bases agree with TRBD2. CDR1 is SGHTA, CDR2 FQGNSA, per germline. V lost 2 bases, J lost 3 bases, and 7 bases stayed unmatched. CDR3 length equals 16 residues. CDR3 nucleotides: TGTGCCAGCAGCTTATCAAGAAGCGGGAGGGGCTACGAGCAGTACTTC. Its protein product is CASSLSRSGRGYEQYF. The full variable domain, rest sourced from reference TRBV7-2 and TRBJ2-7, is GAGVSQSPSNKVTEKGKDVELRCDPISGHTALYWYRQSLGQGLEFLIYFQGNSAPDKSGLPSDRFSAERTGGSVSTLTIQRTQQEDSAVYLCASSLSRSGRGYEQYFGPGTRLTVT.

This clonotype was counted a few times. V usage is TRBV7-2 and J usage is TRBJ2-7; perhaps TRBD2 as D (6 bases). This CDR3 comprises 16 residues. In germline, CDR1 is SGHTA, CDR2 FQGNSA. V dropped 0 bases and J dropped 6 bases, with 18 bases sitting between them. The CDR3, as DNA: TGTGCCAGCAGCTTAGCGAAAGCGGGCCCAACCCCCGAGCAGTACTTC. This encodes CASSLAKAGPTPEQYF.

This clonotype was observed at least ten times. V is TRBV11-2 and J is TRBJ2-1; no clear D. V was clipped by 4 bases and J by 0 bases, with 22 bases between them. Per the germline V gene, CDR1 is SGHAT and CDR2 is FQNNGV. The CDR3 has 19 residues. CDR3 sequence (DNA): TGTGCCAGCAGCTCCAATCCTCGTAGGGCGGAACTCTCCTACAATGAGCAGTTCTTC. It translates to CASSSNPRRAELSYNEQFF.

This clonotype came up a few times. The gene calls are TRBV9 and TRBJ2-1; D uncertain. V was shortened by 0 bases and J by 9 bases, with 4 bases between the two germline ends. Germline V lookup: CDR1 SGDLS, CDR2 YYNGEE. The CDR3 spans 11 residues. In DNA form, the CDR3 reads TGTGCCAGCAGCGTAGTGGTTGAGCAGTTCTTC. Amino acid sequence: CASSVVVEQFF.

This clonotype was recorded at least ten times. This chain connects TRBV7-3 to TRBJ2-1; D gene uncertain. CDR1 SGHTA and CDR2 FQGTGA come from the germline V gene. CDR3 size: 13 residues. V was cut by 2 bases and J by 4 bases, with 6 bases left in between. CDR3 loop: CASSLAPYNEQFF. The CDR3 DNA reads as TGTGCCAGCAGCTTAGCTCCGTACAATGAGCAGTTCTTC.

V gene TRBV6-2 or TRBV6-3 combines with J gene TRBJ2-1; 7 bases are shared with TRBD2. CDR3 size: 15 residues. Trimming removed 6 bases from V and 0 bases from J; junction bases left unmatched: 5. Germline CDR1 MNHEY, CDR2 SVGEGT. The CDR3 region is CASRPSSGSYNEQFF. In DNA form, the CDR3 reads TGTGCCAGCAGACCATCTAGCGGCTCCTACAATGAGCAGTTCTTC.

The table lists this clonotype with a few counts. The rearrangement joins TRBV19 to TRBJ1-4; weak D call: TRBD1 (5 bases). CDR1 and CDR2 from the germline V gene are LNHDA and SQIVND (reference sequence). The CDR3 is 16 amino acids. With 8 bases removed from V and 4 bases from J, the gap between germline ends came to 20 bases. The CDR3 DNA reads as TGTGCCAGTCGAATAAGAGGGACCGCCGTTAATGAAAAACTGTTTTTT. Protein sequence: CASRIRGTAVNEKLFF.

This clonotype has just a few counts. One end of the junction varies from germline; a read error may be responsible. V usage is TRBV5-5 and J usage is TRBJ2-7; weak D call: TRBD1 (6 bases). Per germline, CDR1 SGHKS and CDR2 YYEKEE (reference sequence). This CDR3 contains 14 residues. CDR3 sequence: CASSFPGHSYGQYF. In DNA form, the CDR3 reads TGTGCCAGCAGCTTCCCGGGACACAGTTACGGGCAGTACTTC.

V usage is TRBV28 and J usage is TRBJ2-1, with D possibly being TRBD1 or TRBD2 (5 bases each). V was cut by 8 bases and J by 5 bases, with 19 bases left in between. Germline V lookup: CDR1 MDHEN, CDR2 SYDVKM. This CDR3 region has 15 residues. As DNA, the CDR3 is TGTGCCAGCCAAGGGACGACCCAACGGGACAATGAGCAGTTCTTC. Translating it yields CASQGTTQRDNEQFF.

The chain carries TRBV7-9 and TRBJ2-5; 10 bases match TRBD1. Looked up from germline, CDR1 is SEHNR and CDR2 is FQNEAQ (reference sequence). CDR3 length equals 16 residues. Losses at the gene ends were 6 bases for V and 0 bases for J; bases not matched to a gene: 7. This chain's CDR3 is CASRPMDRGNQETQYF. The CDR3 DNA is TGTGCCAGCAGACCGATGGACAGGGGGAACCAAGAGACCCAGTACTTC. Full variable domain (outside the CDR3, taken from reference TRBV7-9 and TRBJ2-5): DTGVSQNPRHKITKRGQNVTFRCDPISEHNRLYWYRQTLGQGPEFLTYFQNEAQLEKSRLLSDRFSAERPKGSFSTLEIQRTEQGDSAMYLCASRPMDRGNQETQYFGPGTRLLVL.

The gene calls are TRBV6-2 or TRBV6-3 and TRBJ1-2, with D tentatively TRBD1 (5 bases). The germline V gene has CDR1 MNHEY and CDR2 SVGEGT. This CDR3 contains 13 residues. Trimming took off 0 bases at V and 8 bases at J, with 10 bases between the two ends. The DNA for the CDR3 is TGTGCCAGCAGTTACTCGGCAGGGAGAGGCTACACCTTC. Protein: CASSYSAGRGYTF.

CDR3 region: CASSLFPDYYRRTDTQYF. DNA of the CDR3: TGTGCCAGCAGCTTATTCCCCGACTATTATCGGCGGACAGATACGCAGTATTTT. The rearrangement joins TRBV11-2 to TRBJ2-3; tentative D call: TRBD2 (5 bases). The germline V and J ends were trimmed by 2 bases and 3 bases, with 21 bases remaining between them. This CDR3 has 18 residues. The V gene's germline CDR1 is SGHAT and CDR2 FQNNGV.

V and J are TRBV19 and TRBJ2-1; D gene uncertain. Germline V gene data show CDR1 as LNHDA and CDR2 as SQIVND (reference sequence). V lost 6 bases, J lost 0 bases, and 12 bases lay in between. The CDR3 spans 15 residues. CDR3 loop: CASRSIPSSYNEQFF. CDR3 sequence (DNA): TGTGCCAGTAGGTCTATTCCCAGCTCCTACAATGAGCAGTTCTTC. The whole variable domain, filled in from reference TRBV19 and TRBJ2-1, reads DGGITQSPKYLFRKEGQNVTLSCEQNLNHDAMYWYRQDPGQGLRLIYYSQIVNDFQKGDIAEGYSVSREKKESFPLTVTSAQKNPTAFYLCASRSIPSSYNEQFFGPGTRLTVL.

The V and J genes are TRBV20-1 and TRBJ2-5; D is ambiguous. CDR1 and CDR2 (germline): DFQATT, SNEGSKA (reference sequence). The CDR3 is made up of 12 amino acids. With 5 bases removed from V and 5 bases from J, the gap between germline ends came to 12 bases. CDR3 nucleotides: TGCAGTGCTCCCAGGCTGGGGGAGACCCAGTACTTC. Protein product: CSAPRLGETQYF.

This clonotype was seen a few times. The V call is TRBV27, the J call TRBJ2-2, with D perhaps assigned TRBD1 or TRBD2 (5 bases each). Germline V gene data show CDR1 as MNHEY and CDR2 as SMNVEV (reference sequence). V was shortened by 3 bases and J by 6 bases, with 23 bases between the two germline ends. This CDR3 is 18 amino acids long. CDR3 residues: CASSFGVWDGSGSGELFF. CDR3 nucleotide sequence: TGTGCCAGCAGTTTTGGGGTCTGGGACGGTTCGGGTTCCGGGGAGCTGTTTTTT.

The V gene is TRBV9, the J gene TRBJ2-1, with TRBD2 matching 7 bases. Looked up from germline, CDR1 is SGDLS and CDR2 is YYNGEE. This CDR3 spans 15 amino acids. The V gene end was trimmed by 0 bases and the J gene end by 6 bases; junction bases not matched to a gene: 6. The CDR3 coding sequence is TGTGCCAGCAGCGTAGCACTAGCGAGCTTCAATGAGCAGTTCTTC. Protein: CASSVALASFNEQFF.

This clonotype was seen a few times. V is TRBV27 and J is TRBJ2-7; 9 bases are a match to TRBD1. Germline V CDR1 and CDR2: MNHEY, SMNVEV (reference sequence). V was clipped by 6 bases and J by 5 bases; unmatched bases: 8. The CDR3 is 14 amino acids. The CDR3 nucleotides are TGTGCCAGCAGCCCGACAGGGGGAGGGAACGAGCAGTACTTC. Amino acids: CASSPTGGGNEQYF.

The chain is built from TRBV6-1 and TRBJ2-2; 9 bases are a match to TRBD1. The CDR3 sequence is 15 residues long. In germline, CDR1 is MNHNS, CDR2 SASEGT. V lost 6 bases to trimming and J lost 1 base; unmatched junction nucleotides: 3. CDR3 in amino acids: CASRGQGENTGELFF. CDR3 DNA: TGTGCCAGCAGGGGACAGGGTGAGAACACCGGGGAGCTGTTTTTT.

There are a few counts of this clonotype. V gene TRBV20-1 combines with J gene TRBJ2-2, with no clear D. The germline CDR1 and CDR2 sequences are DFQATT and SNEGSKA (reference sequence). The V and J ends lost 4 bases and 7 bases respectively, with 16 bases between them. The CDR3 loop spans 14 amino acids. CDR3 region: CSANVDPRVGELFF. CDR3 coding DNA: TGCAGTGCTAACGTTGATCCTAGGGTCGGGGAGCTGTTTTTT.

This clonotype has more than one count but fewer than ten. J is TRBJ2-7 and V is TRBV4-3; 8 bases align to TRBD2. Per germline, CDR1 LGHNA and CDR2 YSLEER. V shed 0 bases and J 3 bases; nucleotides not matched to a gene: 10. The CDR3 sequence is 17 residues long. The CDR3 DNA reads TGCGCCAGCAGCCAAGAGTGGGGGGTAGCGGGGAACTACGAGCAGTACTTC. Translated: CASSQEWGVAGNYEQYF.

This CDR3 is CSVEEGTGNTIYF. The CDR3 coding sequence is TGCAGCGTTGAAGAGGGAACTGGAAACACCATATATTTT. The V and J genes are TRBV29-1 and TRBJ1-3; D gene ambiguous. Trimming took 0 bases from V and 2 from J, leaving 5 bases between them. There are 13 residues in the CDR3. Looked up from germline, CDR1 is SQVTM and CDR2 is ANQGSEA.

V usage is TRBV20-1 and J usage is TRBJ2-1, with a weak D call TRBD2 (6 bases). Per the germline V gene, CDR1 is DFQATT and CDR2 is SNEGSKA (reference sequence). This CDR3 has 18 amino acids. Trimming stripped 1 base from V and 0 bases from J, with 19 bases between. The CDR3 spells CSARVGRRGKYSYNEQFF. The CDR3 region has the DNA TGCAGTGCTAGAGTGGGGCGTCGCGGGAAATACTCCTACAATGAGCAGTTCTTC.

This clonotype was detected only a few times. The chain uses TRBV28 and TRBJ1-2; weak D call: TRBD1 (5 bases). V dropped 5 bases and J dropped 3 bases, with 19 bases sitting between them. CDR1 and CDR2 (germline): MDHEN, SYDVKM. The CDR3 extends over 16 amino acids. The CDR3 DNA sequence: TGTGCCAGCAGTCCTCGTCGGGTAGGGACCCACTATGGCTACACCTTC. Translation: CASSPRRVGTHYGYTF.

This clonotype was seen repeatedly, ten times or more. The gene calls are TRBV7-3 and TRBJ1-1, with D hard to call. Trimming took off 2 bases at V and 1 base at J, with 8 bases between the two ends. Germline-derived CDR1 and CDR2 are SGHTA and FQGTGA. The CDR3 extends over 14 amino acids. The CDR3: CASSLGNRNTEAFF. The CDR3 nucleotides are TGTGCCAGCAGCTTAGGTAACCGGAACACTGAAGCTTTCTTT.

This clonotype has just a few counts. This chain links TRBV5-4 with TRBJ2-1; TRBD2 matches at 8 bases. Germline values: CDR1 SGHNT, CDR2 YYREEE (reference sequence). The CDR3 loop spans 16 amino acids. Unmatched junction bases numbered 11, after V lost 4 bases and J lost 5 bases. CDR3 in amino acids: CASSIPTSGRNNEQFF. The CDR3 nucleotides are TGTGCCAGCAGCATCCCTACTAGCGGAAGAAACAATGAGCAGTTCTTC.

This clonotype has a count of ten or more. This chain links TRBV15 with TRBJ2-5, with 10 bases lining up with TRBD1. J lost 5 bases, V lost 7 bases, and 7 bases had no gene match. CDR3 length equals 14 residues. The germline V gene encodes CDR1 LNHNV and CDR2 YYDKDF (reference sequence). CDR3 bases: TGTGCCACCACTATGACAGGGGGCGGGGAGACCCAGTACTTC. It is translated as CATTMTGGGETQYF.

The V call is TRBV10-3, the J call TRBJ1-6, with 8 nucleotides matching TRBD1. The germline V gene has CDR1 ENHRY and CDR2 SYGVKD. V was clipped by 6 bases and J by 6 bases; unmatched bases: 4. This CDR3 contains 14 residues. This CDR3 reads CAIRGDRSNSPLHF. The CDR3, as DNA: TGTGCCATCAGGGGGGACAGGTCTAATTCACCCCTCCACTTT.